This T cell receptor beta chain was documented in a study of identical twins. A universal primer site came from template switching; cDNA carried unique molecular identifiers. TCRdb itself ran the 5' RACE reads through MiXCR, one entry per CDR3 protein. The sample records around 650,000 distinct CDR3 sequences, just over 7% being singletons. This clonotype was counted a few times. What it binds is unknown. Broader study findings: The models gave estimates that fell short of the out-of-frame TCR alpha sharing seen in monozygotic twins. Memory repertoires lacked the insertion deficit that abundant cord blood beta clonotypes showed.

This CDR3 has 16 amino acids. Trimming cost V 2 bases and J 0 bases, with 11 bases left between them. Germline V gene sequence: CDR1 MNHEY, CDR2 SVGAGI. The sample was also reused in another study, on yellow fever vaccine responses in identical twins. From that paper: Twins' vaccine T cell response reportedly gave the appearance of partial convergence and partial personalization.

The TCR comes from a woman aged 18-29 years in good health. The sample was PBMCs. V usage is TRBV6-5 and J usage is TRBJ1-3; D is ambiguous. The CDR3 loop is CASSYGVSSSGNTIYF. The CDR3 bases are TGTGCCAGCAGTTACGGGGTCAGCTCCTCTGGAAACACCATATATTTT.